This note documents a single TCR beta chain sequence. Its antigen is as yet unknown. The data stem from a study of cytomegalovirus exposure and HLA in healthy donors. Study conclusions and caveats: Most TCR beta V segments were productive about 87% or about 30% of the time in an earlier analysis. Analysis performed later showed TCR beta chains linked to HLA being more clonally expanded than equally common others. It was 164 TCR beta chains that were listed as cytomegalovirus-associated. Later analysis identified a missense DCLRE1C variant that was linked to TCR beta V- and J-gene trimming.

Amplification used 60 Vbeta primers and 13 Jbeta primers. The method was immunoSEQ multiplex PCR; TCRdb's version includes in-frame clones alone and lacks a portion of them. The sample lists about 250,000 clones, over 70% occurring once. Sequenced input: PBMCs. The sequence derives from a girl aged 2-10 years in good health and CMV-seronegative.

The CDR3 DNA sequence: TGTGCCAGCGGCCGCCCTGAAGCTTTCTTT. This encodes CASGRPEAFF. V usage is TRBV6-1 and J usage is TRBJ1-1, with D hard to call. Trimming cost V 8 bases and J 6 bases, with 7 bases left between them. There are 10 residues in the CDR3. From germline, CDR1 is MNHNS and CDR2 SASEGT.